Listed below are T cell receptor beta chains from one sample, sequenced in a study of T-cell memory formation after mild COVID-19. TCRdb re-analysed the 5' RACE reads in MiXCR, keeping a single row per CDR3 protein. The sample has fewer than 350,000 distinct CDR3 sequences, approximately 16% seen once. The sequencing input was PBMCs or a T cell subset sorted from them (not recorded which). The origin of the receptors is a man in his late teens or twenties who had mild COVID-19 (a few samples of this study predate the infection). Cell type and time point are not known. CDR3s include the opening cysteine and the closing phenylalanine or tryptophan. The D gene is left open where the match is weak. Expanded clones are given a class, and other clones once, few, many or no size at all.

>TRBJ1-6|TRBV7-3|few|.
TGTGCCAGCAGCTTGGCGGGGGATAATTCACCCCTCCACTTT
CASSLAGDNSPLHF
>TRBJ2-5|TRBV5-1|once|.
TGCGCCAGCGGGTCCAGGGCCGAGACCCAGTACTTC
CASGSRAETQYF
>TRBJ2-3|TRBV9|.|TRBD2
TGTGCCAGCAGCCATCCAGCCGGGGGGTTTCCAGATACGCAGTATTTT
CASSHPAGGFPDTQYF
>TRBJ2-3|TRBV5-1|few|TRBD2
TGCGCCAGCAGCTTGGGTTTAGCGGGGGAACAAGATACGCAGTATTTT
CASSLGLAGEQDTQYF
>TRBJ2-3|TRBV2|.|TRBD1
TGTGCCGGGAAGGACAGGGCAGATACGCAGTATTTT
CAGKDRADTQYF
>TRBJ2-2|TRBV6-5|.|TRBD2
TGTGCCAGCAGTTACAGTCTAGCGGGGTCCGGGGAGCTGTTTTTT
CASSYSLAGSGELFF
>TRBJ2-5|TRBV9|few|.
TGTGCCAGCGGAGGGACTGCCTCAGAGACCCAGTACTTC
CASGGTASETQYF
>TRBJ2-5|TRBV7-3|few|.
TGTGCCAGCAGCCCGTCGGGCACTCGGGGTGAGACCCAGTACTTC
CASSPSGTRGETQYF
>TRBJ2-3|TRBV4-1|few|.
TGCGCCAGCAGCCAGCCAGACTTGGATACGCAGTATTTT
CASSQPDLDTQYF
>TRBJ2-5|TRBV7-8|few|TRBD2
TGTGCCAGCAGCTTAGTGACTAGCGGGGGTGCCCGCCAAGAGACCCAGTACTTC
CASSLVTSGGARQETQYF
>TRBJ2-1|TRBV9|few|TRBD2
TGTGCCAGCAGCGGCGGGTGGGGACTAGCGGGGGATGAGCAGTTCTTC
CASSGGWGLAGDEQFF
>TRBJ1-2|TRBV5-1|.|.
TGCGCCAGCAGCTTGAGGGGAGTCCAGGCCGGGGATGGCTACACCTTC
CASSLRGVQAGDGYTF
>TRBJ1-1|TRBV18|.|.
TGTGCCAGCTCATCGGGGCTGGCTAGCGTGAACACTGAAGCTTTCTTT
CASSSGLASVNTEAFF